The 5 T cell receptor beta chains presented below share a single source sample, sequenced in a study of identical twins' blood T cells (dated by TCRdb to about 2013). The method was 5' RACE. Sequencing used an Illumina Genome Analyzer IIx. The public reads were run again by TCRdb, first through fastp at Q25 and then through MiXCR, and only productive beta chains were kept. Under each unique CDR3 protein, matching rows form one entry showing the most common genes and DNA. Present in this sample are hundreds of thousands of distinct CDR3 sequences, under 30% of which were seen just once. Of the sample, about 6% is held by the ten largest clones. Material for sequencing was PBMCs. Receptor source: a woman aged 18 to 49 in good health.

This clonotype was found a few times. Here the CDR3 reads CSARAGPHSGNTIYF. CDR3 coding DNA: TGCAGTGCTAGAGCTGGGCCACACTCTGGAAACACCATATATTTT. This rearrangement joins TRBV20-1 to TRBJ1-3; D not certain. Trimming shortened V by 1 base and J by 0 bases, and 10 bases separated the two germline ends. CDR1 and CDR2 (germline): DFQATT, SNEGSKA (reference sequence). The CDR3 sequence is 15 residues long.

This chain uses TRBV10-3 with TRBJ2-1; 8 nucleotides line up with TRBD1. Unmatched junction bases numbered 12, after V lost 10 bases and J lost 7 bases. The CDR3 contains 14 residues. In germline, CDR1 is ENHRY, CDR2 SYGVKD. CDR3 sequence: CATLTGTGENEQFF. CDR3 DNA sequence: TGTGCCACCCTTACCGGGACAGGAGAGAATGAGCAGTTCTTC.

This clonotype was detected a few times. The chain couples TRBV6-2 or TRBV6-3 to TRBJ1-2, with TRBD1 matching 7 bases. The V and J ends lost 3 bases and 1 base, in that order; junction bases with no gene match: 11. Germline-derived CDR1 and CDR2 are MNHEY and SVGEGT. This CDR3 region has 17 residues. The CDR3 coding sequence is TGTGCCAGCAGTTATTTTCGACAGGGTGGAGTTAACTATGGCTACACCTTC. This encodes CASSYFRQGGVNYGYTF.

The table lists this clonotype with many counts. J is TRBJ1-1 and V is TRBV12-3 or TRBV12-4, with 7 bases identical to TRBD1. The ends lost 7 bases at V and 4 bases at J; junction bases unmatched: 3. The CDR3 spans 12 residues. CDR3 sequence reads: CASTYRGTEAFF. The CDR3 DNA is TGTGCCAGCACCTACAGGGGCACTGAAGCTTTCTTT.

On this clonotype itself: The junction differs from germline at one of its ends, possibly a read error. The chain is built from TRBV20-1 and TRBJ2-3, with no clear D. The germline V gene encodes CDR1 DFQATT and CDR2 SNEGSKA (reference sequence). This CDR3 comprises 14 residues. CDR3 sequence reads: CSAGISTSTDTRYF. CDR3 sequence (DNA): TGCAGTGCTGGCATCAGTACTTCCACAGATACGCGGTATTTT.